This TCR beta chain was recovered during a study of OX40 agonist ivuxolimab in advanced cancers. Overall study: Three patients had partial responses: one hepatocellular carcinoma, two cutaneous melanoma.

The data were produced by immunoSEQ multiplex PCR, yet TCRdb's version contains in-frame clones alone and is incomplete. The sample includes some 69,000 clones, over 60% of them seen just once. The CDR3 consists of 16 residues. Germline lookup yields CDR1 LNHDA and CDR2 SQIVND (reference sequence). The chain has TRBV19 and TRBJ2-5; 10 bases align to TRBD1. The assigned J gene may be wrong: the sequence end matches TRBJ2-7 better. The sequence was obtained from an adult with an advanced solid tumor such as melanoma, head and neck, liver or kidney cancer. This specimen was CD4+ or CD8+ T cells sorted from blood, taken in a trial of the OX40 agonist ivuxolimab. The DNA of the CDR3 is TGTGCCAGTAGTTTATACGGGACAGGGGTCTCCTACGAGCAGTACTTC. Protein sequence: CASSLYGTGVSYEQYF.